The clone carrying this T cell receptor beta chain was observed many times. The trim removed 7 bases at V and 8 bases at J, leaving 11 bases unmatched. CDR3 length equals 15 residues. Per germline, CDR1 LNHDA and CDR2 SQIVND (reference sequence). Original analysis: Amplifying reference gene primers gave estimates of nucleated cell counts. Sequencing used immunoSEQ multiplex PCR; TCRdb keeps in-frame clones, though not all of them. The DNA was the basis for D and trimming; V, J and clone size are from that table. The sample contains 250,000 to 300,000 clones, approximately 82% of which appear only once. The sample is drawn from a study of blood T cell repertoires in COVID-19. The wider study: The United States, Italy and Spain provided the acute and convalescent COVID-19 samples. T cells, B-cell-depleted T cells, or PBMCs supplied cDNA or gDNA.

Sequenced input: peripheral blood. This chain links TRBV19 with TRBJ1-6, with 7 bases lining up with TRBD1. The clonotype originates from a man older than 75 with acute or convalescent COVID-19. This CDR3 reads CASKVGDRVDSPLHF. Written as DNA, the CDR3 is TGTGCCAGTAAGGTCGGCGACAGGGTAGATTCACCCCTCCACTTT.